These T cell receptor beta chains were read from a single sample in a study of response to subunit inactivated influenza vaccine. MiXCR, applied by TCRdb to the RT-PCR reads, yields one record per CDR3 protein. The repertoire holds 500,000 to 650,000 distinct CDR3 sequences, 7.6% seen once, with about an eighth in the top ten. The sequencing here drew on PBMCs from blood, taken around 25 months after vaccination. These receptors came from a man between 50 and 70 years old who received an inactivated influenza vaccine. CDR3s include the opening cysteine and the closing phenylalanine or tryptophan. The D gene is left open where the match is weak. Clone size is given for some rows only: seen once, a few or many times, or a class if the clone is expanded.

V gene	J gene	D gene	clone size	CDR3 protein	CDR3 DNA
TRBV5-1	TRBJ2-1	TRBD2	few	CASSLVGREDGNEQFF	TGCGCCAGCAGCTTGGTTGGGCGGGAGGATGGAAATGAGCAGTTCTTC
TRBV4-3	TRBJ1-4	.	many	CASSRSLQGTNEKLFF	TGCGCCAGCAGCCGATCCCTACAAGGCACTAATGAAAAACTGTTTTTT
TRBV7-2	TRBJ1-1	.	few	CASSLLGVEAFF	TGTGCCAGCAGCTTATTAGGAGTGGAAGCTTTCTTT
TRBV12-3/TRBV12-4	TRBJ2-3	.	.	CASCRGWSDTQYF	TGTGCCAGCTGTAGGGGGTGGAGTGATACGCAGTATTTT
TRBV12-3/TRBV12-4	TRBJ2-7	TRBD1	many	CASSQEGGPYEQYF	TGTGCCAGCAGCCAGGAAGGGGGCCCCTACGAGCAGTACTTC
TRBV4-2	TRBJ1-5	.	many	CASSQDRSNQPQHF	TGTGCCAGCAGCCAAGACAGGTCCAATCAGCCCCAGCATTTT
TRBV10-3	TRBJ2-7	.	few	CAISEYRGGYEQYF	TGTGCCATCAGTGAGTACAGGGGAGGATACGAGCAGTACTTC
TRBV7-2	TRBJ1-1	.	few	CASSLVMAKNTEAFF	TGTGCCAGCAGCTTAGTAATGGCGAAGAACACTGAAGCTTTCTTT
TRBV6-5	TRBJ2-7	.	many	CASSYFGSSYEQYF	TGTGCCAGCAGTTACTTTGGGAGCTCCTACGAGCAGTACTTC
TRBV20-1	TRBJ2-7	TRBD1	.	CSARTTGTYEQYF	TGCAGTGCTAGGACGACAGGGACCTACGAGCAGTACTTC
TRBV3-1	TRBJ2-3	.	.	CASSQDRKLSDTQYF	TGTGCCAGCAGCCAAGATCGGAAACTTTCAGATACGCAGTATTTT
TRBV9	TRBJ2-3	.	many	CASSVQVADTQYF	TGTGCCAGCAGCGTACAGGTTGCAGATACGCAGTATTTT
TRBV20-1	TRBJ2-3	TRBD2	.	CSVSNVAGHTDTQYF	TGCAGTGTTAGTAATGTAGCGGGCCACACAGATACGCAGTATTTT
TRBV15	TRBJ1-2	TRBD1	.	CATSRQGLDGYTF	TGTGCCACCAGCCGACAGGGGCTGGATGGCTACACCTTC
TRBV12-3/TRBV12-4	TRBJ1-6	.	many	CASSSKGPLHF	TGTGCCAGCAGTTCTAAGGGGCCCCTCCACTTT